This T cell receptor beta chain was captured by sequencing in a study of T cell responses to AZD1222 COVID-19 vaccine. The protocol was immunoSEQ multiplex PCR, while the TCRdb copy is restricted to in-frame clones and leaves out a portion. The sample contains about 170,000 clones, 80% to 95% of which appear only once. CDR3 length equals 14 residues. The chain is built from TRBV21-1 and TRBJ2-2; TRBD1 is the table's D call and was not checked against the DNA. TRBV21-1 is given as a pseudogene. The TCR originated in an adult in good health. The input for sequencing was peripheral blood, taken on day 0 of AZD1222 vaccination. The CDR3 region has the DNA TGTGCCAGCAGCAAGTACAAGAACACCGGGGAGCTGTTTTTT. Amino acids: CASSKYKNTGELFF.